Following are 2 T cell receptor beta chains from one sample sequenced in a study of technical replicates of blood from a few donors. Clones were read by immunoSEQ multiplex PCR, and TCRdb kept only the in-frame ones, dropping some. The sample consists of approximately 82,000 clones, more than 85% of them appearing once. The sequenced sample was T cells isolated from PBMCs. These receptors all come from a human donor in good health. Some clones in this sample may be carry-over from other donors' samples.

This sequence joins TRBV19 and TRBJ2-7, with TRBD2 matching 8 bases. The CDR3 spans 15 residues. Losses at the gene ends were 6 bases for V and 2 bases for J; bases not matched to a gene: 9. From germline, CDR1 is LNHDA and CDR2 SQIVND (reference sequence). CDR3 DNA: TGTGCCAGTAGCAATACCGGGAGGGCCCCCTACGAGCAGTACTTC. It specifies CASSNTGRAPYEQYF. The variable domain in full, with the rest retrieved from reference TRBV19 and TRBJ2-7, is DGGITQSPKYLFRKEGQNVTLSCEQNLNHDAMYWYRQDPGQGLRLIYYSQIVNDFQKGDIAEGYSVSREKKESFPLTVTSAQKNPTAFYLCASSNTGRAPYEQYFGPGTRLTVT.

The chain has TRBV28 and TRBJ2-1; TRBD1 matches at 10 bases. Germline CDR1 reads MDHEN; CDR2 reads SYDVKM. This CDR3 region has 16 residues. Germline trimming cut 1 base from V and 8 bases from J; bases unmatched to any gene: 8. CDR3 protein: CASSLFKTGGNYEQFF. The CDR3 DNA reads TGTGCCAGCAGTTTATTTAAGACAGGGGGCAATTATGAGCAGTTCTTC.